This T cell receptor (beta chain) derives from a study of a mutant IDH1 vaccine in newly diagnosed glioma. Study-wide context: Patients received vaccination from 4-6 weeks after radiotherapy alone, or with temozolomide cycles.

A remark on this clone: What it binds is unknown.

The time point: week 47, end of study. In every dose of vaccine, 300 ug of mutant IDH1 20-mer peptide was given alongside topical imiquimod. V shed 4 bases and J 2 bases; nucleotides not matched to a gene: 4. CDR3 size: 15 residues. The germline V gene encodes CDR1 SNHLY and CDR2 FYNNEI. This table comes from immunoSEQ multiplex PCR, and its TCRdb copy is limited to in-frame clones, with some not included. This table has roughly 30,000 clones, roughly 80% appearing once. This TCR derives from a man under 40 with glioma. This specimen was PBMCs, taken from a glioma patient whose treatment included an IDH1 peptide vaccine. The chain has TRBV2 and TRBJ2-5; 10 positions agree with TRBD1. This chain's CDR3 is CASSAGTGVQETQYF. Written as DNA, the CDR3 is TGTGCCAGCAGTGCCGGGACAGGGGTTCAAGAGACCCAGTACTTC.